This T cell receptor beta chain derives from a study of cytomegalovirus exposure and HLA in healthy donors. In this sample, this clone turned up once. Its specificity is not known. TCRdb's table, derived via immunoSEQ multiplex PCR, lists solely in-frame clones and lacks some. Of fewer than 120,000 clones listed, approximately 89% are singletons. Germline V lookup: CDR1 LNHDA, CDR2 SQIVND (reference sequence). This CDR3 has 13 residues. With 3 bases clipped from V and 6 bases from J, the junction kept 2 bases outside the gene matches. Study findings and constraints: Overall, approximately 150 TCR beta chains were annotated as cytomegalovirus-associated.

Source material: PBMCs. This chain connects TRBV19 to TRBJ2-7; TRBD2 agrees at 10 bases. This TCR was sampled from a woman under 30 in good health and CMV-seronegative. DNA of the CDR3: TGTGCCAGTAGTATTCTAGCGGGAGCCGAGCAGTACTTC. Protein: CASSILAGAEQYF.